Listed here are 20 T cell receptor beta chains from one sample, sequenced in a study of T-cell reconstitution after alpha-beta-depleted transplantation in children listed by TCRdb under 2016. The intended sense of this specimen's treatment or condition label: allogeneic hematopoietic cell transplantation with graft depleted of TCRalphabeta T cells and CD19 B cells. Libraries were made using PCR. The listed sequencing device is Illumina HiSeq 2500. Molecular barcoding was employed in the preparation of TCR libraries, with unique molecular identifiers being used to normalize TCRbeta repertoire quantification. In-frame beta chains were kept once TCRdb had trimmed the public reads at Q25 with fastp and called clones with MiXCR. A single entry per CDR3 protein holds the most common genes and DNA from its merged rows. Across this sample there are some 190,000 distinct CDR3 sequences, with 11% seen only once. The top ten hold roughly an eighth of the sample.

The material sequenced was PBMCs, taken before TCRalphabeta/CD19-depleted stem cell transplant. Source of these receptors: a boy aged 2-15 years with acute myeloid leukemia, due to receive a stem cell transplant.

This clonotype appeared many times. CDR3 bases: TGTGCCAGCAGCTGGAATAGTTGGCAGTACTTC. Amino acids: CASSWNSWQYF. The chain has TRBV7-9 and TRBJ2-5, with D unclear. Trimming shortened V by 4 bases and J by 11 bases, and 11 bases separated the two germline ends. The germline gives CDR1 SEHNR, CDR2 FQNEAQ (reference sequence). The CDR3 covers 11 residues.

At least ten counts were recorded for this clonotype. The J gene is TRBJ2-4, the V gene TRBV20-1; possible D gene TRBD2, 5 bases. The germline CDR1 and CDR2 sequences are DFQATT and SNEGSKA (reference sequence). V gave up 3 bases and J gave up 0 bases, with 9 bases separating them. The CDR3 runs 14 residues. The CDR3 protein is CSARASLAKNIQYF. The CDR3 region has the DNA TGCAGTGCTAGGGCTAGCCTAGCCAAAAACATTCAGTACTTC.

Turning to this clonotype: A read error may be the cause here, since a much bigger clone is one base away. This chain connects TRBV20-1 to TRBJ1-3; tentatively, D is TRBD1 (5 bases). The CDR3 is made up of 14 amino acids. Germline V gives CDR1 DFQATT, CDR2 SNEGSKA (reference sequence). The CDR3 DNA is TGCAGTGCTAGATCCCAGGGTACTGGAAACACCATAAATTTT. It yields the protein CSARSQGTGNTINF.

This clonotype was detected ten times or more. This chain links TRBV5-1 with TRBJ2-5; TRBD2 matches at 7 bases. With V trimmed by 0 bases and J by 0 bases, 2 bases remained unmatched. Germline V gene sequence: CDR1 SGHRS, CDR2 YFSETQ. This CDR3 spans 15 amino acids. The CDR3: CASSLVLADQETQYF. The CDR3 bases are TGCGCCAGCAGCTTGGTTCTAGCGGACCAAGAGACCCAGTACTTC.

This clonotype was recorded many times. The V gene is TRBV5-4, the J gene TRBJ2-7; unclear D gene. Germline V CDR1 and CDR2: SGHNT, YYREEE (reference sequence). Trimming took 0 bases from V and 7 from J, leaving 14 bases between them. The CDR3 is 14 residues long. The CDR3 DNA follows: TGTGCCAGCAGCTTGGGCGGTAGTAGGTGGGAGCAGTACTTC. Protein product: CASSLGGSRWEQYF.

This clonotype was detected ten times or more. This chain links TRBV12-3 or TRBV12-4 with TRBJ2-3; D may match TRBD1 or TRBD2 (5 bases each). Trimming removed 5 bases at V and 4 bases at J, with 13 bases between. There are 14 residues in the CDR3. The CDR3, as DNA: TGTGCCAGCAGTCCGGGACCCCTCCCAGATACGCAGTATTTT. Translating gives CASSPGPLPDTQYF.

This clonotype was seen ten or more times. V is TRBV11-3 and J is TRBJ2-7; no reliable D call. In germline, CDR1 is SGHNT, CDR2 YENEEA. V was pared by 3 bases and J by 6 bases, with 15 bases between. CDR3 length: 14 amino acids. The CDR3, as DNA: TGTGCCAGCAGCTTGGGATCACCGAAAATCGAGCAGTACTTC. This translates into CASSLGSPKIEQYF.

This clonotype showed up just a few times. At one end, the junction sequence differs from germline, possibly due to a read error. CDR3 DNA sequence: TGCAGTGCCAGAGCAGCGAAGGCGGGGGAGACCCAGTACTTC. Translation: CSARAAKAGETQYF. The chain links TRBV20-1 to TRBJ2-5; D perhaps matches TRBD2 (6 bases). The CDR3 totals 14 residues. CDR1 is DFQATT and CDR2 is SNEGSKA in the germline V gene (reference sequence).

Concerning this clonotype itself: This CDR3 fails to terminate in the conserved phenylalanine or tryptophan, so it likely reflects a read error. The chain uses TRBV12-3 or TRBV12-4 and TRBJ2-6; D gene ambiguous. With 3 bases removed from V and 4 bases from J, the gap between germline ends came to 16 bases. This CDR3 region has 17 residues. The CDR3 is CASSFPPGYWGANVLTY. CDR3 bases: TGTGCCAGCAGTTTTCCCCCAGGTTATTGGGGGGCCAACGTCCTGACTTAC.

This clonotype was counted many times. This rearrangement joins TRBV20-1 to TRBJ1-2; maybe TRBD1 (6 bases). V was cut by 3 bases and J by 4 bases, with 21 bases left in between. The CDR3 loop spans 16 amino acids. CDR1 DFQATT and CDR2 SNEGSKA come from the germline V gene (reference sequence). DNA of the CDR3: TGCAGTGCTAGCTTGAACGACGGGGGGCTCGGCTATGGCTACACCTTC. This gives the protein CSASLNDGGLGYGYTF.

About this clonotype: A much larger clone lies a single base off, so this may be a read error. The chain uses TRBV4-2 and TRBJ2-3, with TRBD1 matching 12 bases. This CDR3 region has 18 residues. Germline lookup yields CDR1 LGHNA and CDR2 YNFKEQ. Written as DNA, the CDR3 is TGTGCCAGCAGCCAAGCCGGGACAGGGGGCTTCTCCCCAGATACGCGGTATTTT. Protein sequence: CASSQAGTGGFSPDTRYF.

This clonotype has a count of ten or more. J is TRBJ1-5 and V is TRBV13; no firm D call. This CDR3 region has 14 residues. Per germline, CDR1 PRHDT and CDR2 FYEKMQ (reference sequence). V lost 6 bases and J 3 bases, leaving 12 bases between the germline ends. The CDR3 DNA reads TGTGCCAGCAGGCGGGCAGGAGTCAATCAGCCCCAGCATTTT. Translating it yields CASRRAGVNQPQHF.

This clonotype was counted ten times or more. The chain joins TRBV11-2 to TRBJ2-6; D not certain. CDR1 and CDR2 from the germline V gene are SGHAT and FQNNGV. V lost 5 bases, J lost 4 bases, and 21 bases lay in between. There are 18 residues in the CDR3. The DNA of the CDR3 is TGTGCCAGCAGCCGCCCCCTGCTCAAAAAATCGGGGGCCAACGTCCTGACTTTC. The encoded protein is CASSRPLLKKSGANVLTF.

This clonotype was seen many times. This rearrangement joins TRBV11-2 to TRBJ2-1, with D perhaps TRBD1 (5 bases). With 1 base removed from V and 6 bases from J, the gap between germline ends came to 7 bases. Per the germline V gene, CDR1 is SGHAT and CDR2 is FQNNGV. The CDR3 is 13 amino acids. The CDR3 is CASSLGQLNEQFF. CDR3 coding DNA: TGTGCCAGCAGCTTAGGACAGCTCAATGAGCAGTTCTTC.

This clonotype was seen many times. V and J are TRBV7-2 and TRBJ1-5; TRBD1 matches at 7 bases. V gave up 5 bases and J gave up 3 bases; unmatched junction bases: 13. CDR3 size: 17 residues. The germline V gene encodes CDR1 SGHTA and CDR2 FQGNSA. CDR3 sequence: CASSPNLPGQSNQPQHF. The CDR3 DNA reads TGTGCCAGCAGCCCAAACTTACCGGGACAGTCCAATCAGCCCCAGCATTTT.

This clonotype was observed many times. The CDR3 here is CASSPPVLYEQYF. In DNA form, the CDR3 reads TGTGCCAGCAGTCCGCCGGTGCTCTACGAGCAGTACTTC. V usage is TRBV28 and J usage is TRBJ2-7, with unresolved D. The CDR3 is 13 residues long. Trimming took off 5 bases at V and 3 bases at J, with 11 bases between the two ends. The germline V gene has CDR1 MDHEN and CDR2 SYDVKM.

This clonotype showed up many times. The V and J genes are TRBV7-8 and TRBJ2-7; 12 nucleotides match TRBD1. V was clipped by 5 bases and J by 6 bases; unmatched bases: 5. The CDR3 contains 14 residues. Germline values: CDR1 SGHVS, CDR2 FQNEAQ. The CDR3 coding sequence is TGTGCCAGCAGCCGGGGGACAGGGGGCCGCGAGCAGTACGTC. It codes for CASSRGTGGREQYV.

This clonotype was picked up many times. The chain uses TRBV12-3 or TRBV12-4 and TRBJ2-1; D is unclear. V shed 1 base and J shed 9 bases, with 10 bases lying between them. The CDR3 runs 13 residues. The CDR3 sequence is CASSLERFSEQFF. The CDR3 nucleotides are TGTGCCAGCAGTTTAGAGAGGTTTTCTGAGCAGTTCTTC.

This clonotype has at least ten counts. This sequence joins TRBV7-6 and TRBJ1-6, with D perhaps matching TRBD1 (6 bases). The CDR3 is 18 amino acids. Germline V gene sequence: CDR1 SGHVS, CDR2 FNYEAQ. V lost 2 bases, J lost 0 bases, and 14 bases lay in between. The CDR3 protein is CASSLSGGPVSYNSPLHF. In DNA, the CDR3 is TGTGCCAGCAGCTTATCGGGGGGCCCCGTCTCCTATAATTCACCCCTCCACTTT.

This clonotype was observed many times. Here the CDR3 DNA reads TGTGCCAGCAGCTCCTATTGGGTCAACACTAGGGGCTACACCTTC. It translates to CASSSYWVNTRGYTF. The genes are TRBV7-9 and TRBJ1-2; no clear D gene. Trimming stripped 4 bases from V and 8 bases from J, with 20 bases between. Germline CDR1 is SEHNR and CDR2 is FQNEAQ (reference sequence). The length of the CDR3 is 15 residues.